These 6 T cell receptor beta chains originate from one sample sequenced in a study of T cell responses to AZD1222 COVID-19 vaccine. Assay used: immunoSEQ multiplex PCR; TCRdb lists only in-frame clones, some missing. The sample has around 100,000 clones, over 70% seen once; the top ten hold 20%. The sample was peripheral blood, taken on day 0 of AZD1222 vaccination. The receptors come from an adult in good health.

The J gene is TRBJ1-1, the V gene TRBV7-9; D is undetermined. V shed 5 bases and J shed 5 bases, with 12 bases lying between them. The CDR3 totals 13 residues. Germline loops: CDR1 SEHNR, CDR2 FQNEAQ (reference sequence). The CDR3, as DNA: TGTGCCAGCAGCCAAGGGCTGGGGACTGAAGCTTTCTTT. Its translation is CASSQGLGTEAFF.

The sample holds one count of this clone. The chain combines TRBV19 with TRBJ1-2, with D possibly matching TRBD1 (5 bases). CDR3 length: 17 residues. Germline CDR1 is LNHDA and CDR2 is SQIVND (reference sequence). V lost 2 bases and J lost 8, with 24 bases in between. CDR3 loop: CASSITGIGRGTGGYTF. The DNA of the CDR3 is TGTGCCAGTAGTATAACTGGGATCGGACGAGGGACTGGGGGCTACACCTTC.

This clone occurred once. The chain has TRBV19 and TRBJ1-1; no clear D. The germline V gene has CDR1 LNHDA and CDR2 SQIVND (reference sequence). Trimming shortened V by 4 bases and J by 3 bases, and 3 bases separated the two germline ends. The CDR3 is 11 amino acids. The chain's CDR3 is CASSTYTEAFF. The DNA for the CDR3 is TGTGCCAGTAGTACTTACACTGAAGCTTTCTTT.

The chain carries TRBV12-3 or TRBV12-4 and TRBJ2-5; 7 positions agree with TRBD2. V was pared by 8 bases and J by 7 bases, with 10 bases of the junction left unmatched. CDR3 length: 13 residues. The CDR3 nucleotides are TGTGCCAGCCGTTGGGGGGGTCGGGGGACCCAGTACTTC. Translated, it gives CASRWGGRGTQYF.

The V call is TRBV6-5, the J call TRBJ1-4; no clear D. The CDR3 sequence is 12 residues long. Trimming left V 6 bases short and J 8 bases short, with 10 bases between. CDR1 is MNHEY, CDR2 SVGAGI, per germline. The CDR3 DNA is TGTGCCAGCAGCCTGGGAAAAGAAAAACTGTTTTTT. This translates into CASSLGKEKLFF.

The V and J genes are TRBV30 and TRBJ1-3, with D perhaps matching TRBD1 (5 bases). Trimming left V 3 bases short and J 4 bases short, with 13 bases between. Germline CDR1 GTSNPN, CDR2 SVGIG (reference sequence). CDR3 length: 14 residues. The CDR3 region is CAWSGAPGGNTIYF. CDR3 DNA sequence: TGTGCCTGGAGCGGGGCCCCGGGAGGAAACACCATATATTTT.